This T cell receptor (beta chain) was observed in a study of OX40 agonist ivuxolimab in advanced cancers. In the study overall: Ivuxolimab was a fully human IgG2 agonistic monoclonal antibody targeting the costimulatory receptor OX40 (CD134). Intravenous ivuxolimab was administered to patients every 2 weeks at six dose levels: 0.01, 0.1, 0.3, 1.5, 3 and 10 mg/kg. Of the roughly 54 patients in dose escalation, 19 had hepatocellular carcinoma, around 15 had melanoma, 9 had renal cell carcinoma and 9 had head and neck cancer. In the dose-escalation cohort, 65% to 85% of patients were male, and the mean age was around 65 years with a range of 23 to 79. Patients were allowed to have had prior anti-PD-1, anti-PD-L1 or anti-CTLA-4 therapy, and around 40% of the dose-escalation patients had previously received checkpoint inhibitors. Partial responses occurred in three dose-escalation patients: two with cutaneous melanoma and one with hepatocellular carcinoma. Peripheral TCRbeta sequencing aimed to test whether ivuxolimab altered TCR sequence diversity and caused clonal T-cell expansion. The paper covers the monotherapy dose-escalation part of the phase I ivuxolimab trial, which included N of about 50 patients. The paper's findings and limits, for the study overall: In the 0.1-3.0 mg/kg groups, partial responders were among the patients with the lowest normalized peripheral clonal expansion, particularly in CD8+ T cells. After ivuxolimab, expanded clones were on average more numerous among CD8+ T cells than among CD4+ T cells. The antigen specificity of the peripheral T cells that underwent clonal expansion was not determined. At doses of 0.1 to 3.0 mg/kg, clonal expansion of both CD4+ and CD8+ T cells in blood was seen between baseline and week 6. Low levels of normalized T-cell clonal expansion were also seen in some patients who did not respond.

The table lists this clone with a count of one. Its antigen target is currently unknown. The sample holds no much larger clone one base away, and base qualities are not on file. Trimming removed 2 bases from V and 4 bases from J, leaving 9 bases between the germline ends. From cysteine to phenylalanine, the CDR3 is 13 amino acids long. Just the 39-base CDR3 DNA is kept, in frame starting at base 1. Based on the germline V gene, the CDR1 and CDR2 sequences are SGDLS and YYNGEE. For sequencing of the TCRbeta CDR3 region, genomic DNA was extracted from the sorted cells. TCRbeta CDR3 regions were sequenced using the immunoSEQ Assay. The source is immuneACCESS, and TCRdb retained only in-frame sequences with V and J called. Part of the clones is not carried over; for the studies checked, unresolved V genes explain less than half of this, and the remainder is unexplained. Recorded for this sample are tens of thousands of clones; about nine tenths of them occurred a single time. Over 3.5% of the sample comes from the top ten.

Patients with a history of autoimmune disease or receiving systemic immunosuppression were excluded from the trial. Peripheral blood for TCR sequencing was collected from all dose cohorts at baseline, on cycle 4 day 1, and on cycle 7 day 1. Samples were obtained from an open-label, multicenter, first-in-human phase I dose-escalation trial of ivuxolimab. Adults with locally advanced or metastatic melanoma, renal cell, hepatocellular, or head and neck squamous cell carcinoma were enrolled in the trial. CD4+ and CD8+ T cells were sorted separately from peripheral blood before TCR sequencing. This TCR was recovered from an adult with an advanced solid tumor such as melanoma, head and neck, liver or kidney cancer. The rearranged segments are TRBV9 and TRBJ2-5, and TRBD1 may be the D gene, going by 6 matching bases. The specimen was CD4+ or CD8+ T cells sorted from blood, collected in a trial of the OX40 agonist ivuxolimab. The DNA is TGTGCCAGCAGCGTTCGACAGGCAGAGACCCAGTACTTC. It is translated as CASSVRQAETQYF.